The source of this T cell receptor (beta chain) is a study of monozygotic twins with inflammatory bowel disease. Remarks on this clonotype: The antigen remains undetermined.

The quantity of total RNA per TCR library was 3500 ng. TCRdb reworked the 5' RACE reads into one entry per CDR3 protein, no DNA. This sample's table reports approximately 400,000 distinct CDR3 sequences. The germline V gene has CDR1 LNHNV and CDR2 YYDKDF (reference sequence). The CDR3 has 14 amino acids. Study-wide points: Data gave no support to a single strong signal or clonotype associated with IBD. Varied immunosuppressive treatments among patients may have increased repertoire variability. Those with IBD had lower TCRbeta diversity (inverse Simpson) than their healthy co-twins did.

The V and J genes are TRBV15 and TRBJ2-1. This clonotype originated in a human donor with ulcerative colitis or Crohn's disease, or a healthy co-twin of an affected twin (not recorded which). Material: blood. The CDR3: CATSREGPYNEQFF.